Listed here are 20 T cell receptor beta chains from one sample, sequenced in a study of HIV-infected children after antiretroviral therapy interruption. Described treatment: PENTA 11 planned treatment interruption arm or continuous ART arm. A 3' RACE protocol on RNA, with unique molecular identifiers, produced the TCR library. TCRdb used MiXCR to reprocess the 3' RACE reads, holding one entry per CDR3 protein. The sample consists of about 40,000 distinct CDR3 sequences, approximately 7% of them appearing once. The sequences come from CD45RA+ CD4+ T cells from PBMCs, pooled from several time points, collected from a donor given antiretroviral therapy, either interrupted or continuous. Noted subset: naive CD4+ CD45RA+ CD45RO- T cells. The receptors originated from a pool of human donors with HIV.

This chain joins TRBV12-3 or TRBV12-4 and TRBJ2-7; no definite D call. V was shortened by 5 bases and J by 3 bases, with 11 bases between the two germline ends. The CDR3 length is 13 residues. The CDR3 DNA is TGTGCCAGCAGTAAAATGACCCTCTACGAGCAGTACTTC. Translated: CASSKMTLYEQYF.

This clonotype was seen many times. V and J are TRBV6-6 and TRBJ2-2, with TRBD1 matching 8 bases. Trimming cost V 7 bases and J 5 bases; bases outside gene matches: 12. The CDR3 is 16 residues long. Per germline, CDR1 MNHNY and CDR2 SVGAGI (reference sequence). Here the CDR3 DNA reads TGTGCCAGCACCAGGAGCGGACAGGGAGGAACCGGGGAGCTGTTTTTT. It translates to CASTRSGQGGTGELFF.

Relative to its sample, this clonotype is medium-sized. The rearrangement joins TRBV18 to TRBJ2-6; 7 nucleotides align to TRBD1. With V trimmed by 6 bases and J by 0 bases, 5 bases remained unmatched. CDR3 length: 16 amino acids. Germline CDR1 and CDR2: KGHSH and LQKENI. The CDR3 here is CASSPDRSSGANVLTF. CDR3 sequence (DNA): TGTGCCAGCTCCCCGGACAGGAGCTCTGGGGCCAACGTCCTGACTTTC. Full variable domain (outside the CDR3, taken from reference TRBV18 and TRBJ2-6): NAGVMQNPRHLVRRRGQEARLRCSPMKGHSHVYWYRQLPEEGLKFMVYLQKENIIDESGMPKERFSAEFPKEGPSILRIQQVVRGDSAAYFCASSPDRSSGANVLTFGAGSRLTVL.

The sample holds many counts of this clonotype. The chain couples TRBV6-6 to TRBJ2-3; D unclear. Germline V gene lookup returns CDR1 MNHNY and CDR2 SVGAGI (reference sequence). V lost 5 bases, J lost 11 bases, and 17 bases lay in between. CDR3 length: 13 amino acids. This CDR3 reads CASSLPPSNEQYF. The CDR3 region has the DNA TGTGCCAGCAGTCTACCGCCCAGTAACGAGCAGTATTTT.

The rearrangement uses TRBV5-1 and TRBJ2-2, with D possibly TRBD2 on 6 matching bases. The CDR3 is 16 amino acids. V dropped 2 bases and J dropped 1 base, with 12 bases sitting between them. Germline V CDR1 and CDR2: SGHRS, YFSETQ. CDR3 nucleotide sequence: TGCGCCAGCAGCTTAACGACTAGAATGAACACCGGGGAGCTGTTTTTT. Its protein is CASSLTTRMNTGELFF. Drawing the rest from reference TRBV5-1 and TRBJ2-2, the complete variable domain is KAGVTQTPRYLIKTRGQQVTLSCSPISGHRSVSWYQQTPGQGLQFLFEYFSETQRNKGNFPGRFSGRQFSNSRSEMNVSTLELGDSALYLCASSLTTRMNTGELFFGEGSRLTVL.

This clonotype counts as medium-sized. The V gene is TRBV6-2 or TRBV6-3, the J gene TRBJ1-1; a weak D match, TRBD1 (5 bases). The CDR3 is 16 residues long. The V end lost 2 bases, the J end lost 0 bases, and 13 bases lay between the germline ends. Germline V gene lookup returns CDR1 MNHEY and CDR2 SVGEGT. In DNA, the CDR3 is TGTGCCAGCAGTTACCCTTGGGTGACAGTGAACACTGAAGCTTTCTTT. Protein sequence: CASSYPWVTVNTEAFF.

This clonotype was recorded a few times. This chain connects TRBV4-2 to TRBJ2-1, with a weak D call TRBD2 (6 bases). Germline V gives CDR1 LGHNA, CDR2 YNFKEQ. V gave up 6 bases and J gave up 6 bases, with 18 bases separating them. This CDR3 is 15 amino acids long. This CDR3 reads CASRHLWGRPNEQFF. The CDR3 DNA sequence: TGTGCCAGCAGGCATCTTTGGGGGAGGCCCAATGAGCAGTTCTTC.

J is TRBJ2-1 and V is TRBV29-1; D gene unclear. The CDR3 runs to 14 residues. Trimming pared 2 bases from V and 2 bases from J, leaving 10 bases between. Germline V gene lookup returns CDR1 SQVTM and CDR2 ANQGSEA. The CDR3: CSVEYPKTYNEQFF. The CDR3 DNA reads TGCAGCGTTGAATATCCGAAAACCTACAATGAGCAGTTCTTC.

This clonotype was counted at least ten times. This chain joins TRBV29-1 and TRBJ2-6, with D perhaps matching TRBD1 (6 bases). The germline CDR1 and CDR2 sequences are SQVTM and ANQGSEA. The CDR3 runs 16 residues. V lost 4 bases and J 0 bases, leaving 13 bases between the germline ends. Here the CDR3 DNA reads TGCAGCGTTGGGCAGGGGCCAAGCTCTGGGGCCAACGTCCTGACTTTC. Translated: CSVGQGPSSGANVLTF. The complete variable domain, with remaining parts taken from reference TRBV29-1 and TRBJ2-6, reads SAVISQKPSRDICQRGTSLTIQCQVDSQVTMMFWYRQQPGQSLTLIATANQGSEATYESGFVIDKFPISRPNLTFSTLTVSNMSPEDSSIYLCSVGQGPSSGANVLTFGAGSRLTVL.

This clonotype was seen ten or more times. The CDR3 loop reads CASKKGLGTDTQYF. In DNA form, the CDR3 reads TGTGCCAGCAAGAAGGGCCTGGGCACAGATACGCAGTATTTT. The chain links TRBV6-2 or TRBV6-3 to TRBJ2-3, with D unclear. Germline values: CDR1 MNHEY, CDR2 SVGEGT. The CDR3 is made up of 14 amino acids. Trimming cost V 7 bases and J 1 base, with 12 bases left between them.

In its sample, this clonotype was seen many times. This chain connects TRBV9 to TRBJ2-5, with D perhaps matching TRBD1 or TRBD2 (5 bases each). The CDR3 totals 15 residues. From germline, CDR1 is SGDLS and CDR2 YYNGEE. V shed 2 bases and J shed 5 bases, with 16 bases lying between them. The chain's CDR3 is CASSVSTRQRETQYF. For the CDR3, the DNA is TGTGCCAGCAGCGTGAGTACGAGACAGCGGGAGACCCAGTACTTC.

This clonotype was seen many times. V is TRBV12-3 or TRBV12-4 and J is TRBJ2-2; no definite D call. Trimming shortened V by 6 bases and J by 8 bases, and 10 bases separated the two germline ends. This CDR3 has 12 residues. CDR3 coding DNA: TGTGCCAGCAGGGCCATAGGTGGGGAGCTGTTTTTT. Translating it yields CASRAIGGELFF.

This clonotype has at least ten counts. The chain carries TRBV11-3 and TRBJ1-2; D uncertain. The CDR3 has 14 amino acids. V dropped 3 bases and J dropped 6 bases, with 14 bases sitting between them. Germline values: CDR1 SGHNT, CDR2 YENEEA. The CDR3 DNA sequence: TGTGCCAGCAGCTTTGGATCTGGGGAGGATGGCTACACCTTC. This translates into CASSFGSGEDGYTF.

The sample holds many counts of this clonotype. The rearrangement joins TRBV20-1 to TRBJ2-5; possible D gene TRBD1, 6 bases. V was pared by 3 bases and J by 5 bases, with 7 bases between. This CDR3 has 11 residues. The germline V gene has CDR1 DFQATT and CDR2 SNEGSKA (reference sequence). The CDR3 DNA sequence: TGCAGTGCTAGGAGGGGGGAGACCCAGTACTTC. Amino acid sequence: CSARRGETQYF.

This clonotype showed up many times. V gene TRBV7-3 combines with J gene TRBJ1-1; TRBD1 matches at 9 bases. J was trimmed by 5 bases and V by 4 bases; bases with no gene match: 5. The CDR3 consists of 14 residues. Germline values: CDR1 SGHTA, CDR2 FQGTGA. The CDR3 DNA follows: TGTGCCAGCAGCTCTACAGGGGGCCGTACTGAAGCTTTCTTT. Translating gives CASSSTGGRTEAFF.

The rearrangement joins TRBV10-3 to TRBJ2-7; TRBD1 matches at 9 bases. With 6 bases clipped from V and 1 base from J, the junction kept 1 base outside the gene matches. The CDR3 has 13 amino acids. Germline loops: CDR1 ENHRY, CDR2 SYGVKD. This CDR3 reads CAIRTGGSYEQYF. In DNA, the CDR3 is TGTGCCATCAGGACAGGGGGTTCCTACGAGCAGTACTTC.

This clonotype was seen many times. V and J are TRBV7-9 and TRBJ1-4, with D possibly being TRBD1 (5 bases). V was cut by 2 bases and J by 13 bases, with 20 bases left in between. The CDR3 sequence is 15 residues long. Germline CDR1 SEHNR, CDR2 FQNEAQ (reference sequence). As DNA, the CDR3 is TGTGCCAGCAGCTTAAGTGGGACCGAGCAGATGGGACTGTTTTTT. Translating it yields CASSLSGTEQMGLFF.

This clonotype was detected many times. J is TRBJ2-1 and V is TRBV20-1, with 8 bases matching TRBD2. Germline V CDR1 and CDR2: DFQATT, SNEGSKA (reference sequence). The CDR3 runs 18 residues. Trimming took 0 bases from V and 4 from J; bases not matched to a gene: 14. This CDR3 is CSARDWGLASGGYNEQFF. As DNA, the CDR3 is TGCAGTGCTAGAGATTGGGGGTTGGCAAGCGGGGGTTACAATGAGCAGTTCTTC.

The CDR3 region is CASSLTRGLGTQYF. As DNA, the CDR3 is TGTGCCAGCAGTTTAACCAGGGGGCTGGGGACCCAGTACTTC. The rearrangement uses TRBV28 and TRBJ2-5, with 8 bases identical to TRBD1. The CDR3 is 14 amino acids. Germline V gene lookup returns CDR1 MDHEN and CDR2 SYDVKM. Trimming at V came to 2 bases and at J to 7 bases, leaving 6 bases not matched to a gene.

The sample holds many counts of this clonotype. At one end, the junction sequence differs from germline, possibly due to a read error. The chain recombines TRBV30 with TRBJ2-3; maybe TRBD2 (7 bases). CDR1 GTSNPN and CDR2 SVGIG come from the germline V gene (reference sequence). The CDR3 totals 12 residues. CDR3 DNA sequence: TGTGCCTGGACTGGGGGGGCAGAAACGCTGTATTTT. This encodes CAWTGGAETLYF.